This T cell receptor beta chain derives from a study of blood T cell repertoires in COVID-19. About the research overall: T cells, B-cell-depleted T cells, or PBMCs supplied cDNA or gDNA.

Authors' data handling: Amplifying reference gene primers gave estimates of nucleated cell counts. Measured with immunoSEQ multiplex PCR; TCRdb has only the in-frame clones, and not every one. That table supplies the V and J calls and clone size; D and trimming were determined from the DNA. Among 240,000 or so clones listed, more than 75% were seen once. The CDR3 consists of 13 residues. The germline V gene has CDR1 LNHNV and CDR2 YYDKDF (reference sequence). Trimming removed 5 bases from V and 6 bases from J; junction bases left unmatched: 3. This clonotype was obtained from a woman in her seventies with active or convalescent COVID-19. The specimen sequenced was peripheral blood. This chain uses TRBV15 with TRBJ1-5; 8 bases line up with TRBD1. As DNA, the CDR3 is TGTGCCACCAGCGCCGACAGGGGTCAGCCCCAGCATTTT. It specifies CATSADRGQPQHF.